This TCR beta chain was captured by sequencing in a study of shared clonotypes between healthy human individuals. Study outcomes and limitations: Investigators collected only blood, and repertoires in tissues likely differ. Limited genetic and exposure-history diversity came from having few donors. Around 5.3% of naive CD4 clonotypes were shared across a few donors.

Free of recent acute infections or vaccinations, the donors were healthy HIV-negative adults. Remarks on this clone: The antigen is not known.

This table comes from immunoSEQ multiplex PCR, and its TCRdb copy is limited to in-frame clones, with some not included. The data hold 2 million to 3 million clones, with approximately 94% observed a single time. The germline CDR1 and CDR2 sequences are SQVTM and ANQGSEA. Between the trimmed V and J ends, which lost 6 bases and 3 bases, there was a span of 20 bases. The CDR3 loop spans 15 amino acids. The V and J genes are TRBV29-1 and TRBJ1-1; D is unresolved. Sequenced material: naive CD4+ T cells from PBMCs. As for subset: CD45RA+ positively selected. The receptor was isolated from a young man in good health. Some clones in this sample may be carry-over from other donors' samples. The CDR3, as DNA: TGCAGCGTCCGCGGGGTGGTCAAGGCGGACACTGAAGCTTTCTTT. Protein sequence: CSVRGVVKADTEAFF.